The 10 T cell receptor beta chains presented below share a single source sample, sequenced in a study of spatial heterogeneity in lung cancer. Sample time point: blood at routine non-recurrence follow-up after resection. One entry per CDR3 protein, called by TCRdb with MiXCR from the 5' RACE reads. Of 9,500 to 13,000 distinct CDR3 sequences listed, about 9.5% are singletons. The sample consisted of PBMCs, taken at follow-up. The receptors originated from a female donor with early-stage non-small cell lung cancer.

This clonotype was seen ten or more times. This sequence joins TRBV5-1 and TRBJ1-4; D perhaps matches TRBD1 (5 bases). From germline, CDR1 is SGHRS and CDR2 YFSETQ. The CDR3 is 14 residues long. V was trimmed by 4 bases and J by 4 bases, leaving 11 bases between them. The CDR3 protein is CASSPTGRNEKLFF. Here the CDR3 DNA reads TGCGCCAGCAGCCCTACAGGACGTAATGAAAAACTGTTTTTT. The entire variable domain, with the rest obtained from reference TRBV5-1 and TRBJ1-4, is as follows: KAGVTQTPRYLIKTRGQQVTLSCSPISGHRSVSWYQQTPGQGLQFLFEYFSETQRNKGNFPGRFSGRQFSNSRSEMNVSTLELGDSALYLCASSPTGRNEKLFFGSGTQLSVL.

This clonotype was observed at least ten times. The CDR3 here is CASSQGAGLETQYF. The CDR3 DNA reads as TGTGCCAGCAGCCAAGGCGCGGGGTTAGAGACCCAGTACTTC. This chain connects TRBV14 to TRBJ2-5, with D possibly being TRBD2 (6 bases). This CDR3 is 14 amino acids long. Germline V gene sequence: CDR1 SGHDN, CDR2 FVKESK. V lost 1 base to trimming and J lost 4 bases, with 10 bases between them.

With regard to this clonotype: One base away lies a much larger clone, so this may be a sequencing read error. J is TRBJ2-2 and V is TRBV9; D is unclear. The V end was cut by 4 bases, the J end by 4 bases, with 8 bases between. The CDR3 runs 13 residues. Looked up from germline, CDR1 is SGDLS and CDR2 is YYNGEE. Here the CDR3 DNA reads TGTGCCAGCAGCACCAGTCCCACCGGGGAGCTGTTTTTT. Its translation is CASSTSPTGELFF.

This clonotype occurred a few times. The J gene is TRBJ1-4, the V gene TRBV7-6, with unresolved D. Trimming took 5 bases from V and 7 from J, leaving 26 bases between them. Germline V gene data show CDR1 as SGHVS and CDR2 as FNYEAQ. This CDR3 comprises 18 residues. The CDR3 is CASSLMTVSSGVGEKLFF. The CDR3, as DNA: TGTGCCAGCAGCCTAATGACCGTTTCGAGCGGGGTCGGTGAAAAACTGTTTTTT.

There are many counts of this clonotype. J is TRBJ2-7 and V is TRBV6-5; possible D gene TRBD1, 6 bases. The length of the CDR3 is 14 residues. V lost 4 bases, J lost 1 base, and 11 bases lay in between. Germline CDR1 and CDR2: MNHEY and SVGAGI. The CDR3 DNA reads as TGTGCCAGCAGTTCCTCGGGACAATCCTACGAGCAGTACGTC. Its translation is CASSSSGQSYEQYV.

This clonotype came up many times. The chain joins TRBV27 to TRBJ2-3; maybe TRBD1 (6 bases). This CDR3 is built from 14 residues. V lost 6 bases to trimming and J lost 2 bases, with 12 bases between them. Germline V gene data show CDR1 as MNHEY and CDR2 as SMNVEV (reference sequence). The CDR3 sequence: CASRRDTYTDTQYF. The CDR3 region has the DNA TGTGCCAGCAGGAGGGACACTTACACAGATACGCAGTATTTT.

V usage is TRBV19 and J usage is TRBJ2-7; the match to TRBD2 covers 10 bases. V trimming: 7 bases; J trimming: 3 bases; junction bases outside the gene matches: 9. Germline-derived CDR1 and CDR2 are LNHDA and SQIVND (reference sequence). CDR3 size: 15 residues. CDR3 bases: TGTGCCAGTACTAGGGTAGCGGGAGGCTACTACGAGCAGTACTTC. Its protein is CASTRVAGGYYEQYF.

This clonotype was detected ten times or more. The chain employs TRBV19 and TRBJ2-4; no reliable D call. The CDR3 runs 13 residues. V was cut by 5 bases and J by 0 bases, with 5 bases left in between. Germline-derived CDR1 and CDR2 are LNHDA and SQIVND (reference sequence). CDR3 region: CASSWLAKNIQYF. CDR3 in DNA: TGTGCCAGTAGTTGGCTAGCCAAAAACATTCAGTACTTC.

This clonotype was observed a handful of times. The CDR3 DNA follows: TGTGCCAGCAGTTTATCCGCAGTAACAGATACGCAGTATTTT. As protein: CASSLSAVTDTQYF. The rearrangement links TRBV27 to TRBJ2-3; D not resolved. CDR1 and CDR2 (germline): MNHEY, SMNVEV (reference sequence). CDR3 size: 14 residues. Trimming removed 0 bases from V and 3 bases from J, with 7 bases in between.

By share of the sample, this clonotype is medium-sized. The chain uses TRBV7-9 and TRBJ2-5; 9 positions match TRBD2. Germline assignment: CDR1 SEHNR and CDR2 FQNEAQ (reference sequence). After removal of 2 bases from V and 2 bases from J, the junction contained 3 bases not matched to a gene. The CDR3 length is 15 residues. As DNA, the CDR3 is TGTGCCAGCAGCTTAAAGACTAGCGGACAAGAGACCCAGTACTTC. It is translated as CASSLKTSGQETQYF.